This TCR beta chain originates from a study of cytomegalovirus exposure and HLA in healthy donors. Germline-derived CDR1 and CDR2 are MGHDK and SYGVNS. V lost 8 bases to trimming and J lost 7 bases, with 14 bases between them. The CDR3 sequence is 12 residues long. The PCR was carried out with 60 Vbeta primers and 13 Jbeta primers. Sequencing used immunoSEQ multiplex PCR; TCRdb keeps in-frame clones, though not all of them. This repertoire includes 100,000 to 150,000 clones. This chain links TRBV25-1 with TRBJ1-1; D is possibly TRBD1 (5 bases). The clonotype was recovered from a young man in good health and CMV-seronegative. Sequenced sample: PBMCs. CDR3 sequence (DNA): TGTGCCAGCGTAGCGGGGCTTGGTGAAGCTTTCTTT. It yields the protein CASVAGLGEAFF.